The rows below give T cell receptor beta chains drawn from one sample of a study of T cell responses to AZD1222 COVID-19 vaccine. TCRdb keeps only in-frame clones here, not all; method: immunoSEQ multiplex PCR. This sample has 110,000 or so clones; about 82% occur once, and the top ten carry 2.5% to 4%. Sequencing used peripheral blood, obtained on day 0 of AZD1222 vaccination. Receptors were obtained from an adult in good health. Each CDR3 is given with its conserved first and last residue. The D gene is left open where the match is weak. Clone size is not always given. Where it is, it says once, few, many or a class for expanded clones.

TRBD2,-,TRBJ2-7,TRBV5-1,CASSLVLAGAYEQYF,TGCGCCAGCAGCTTGGTACTAGCGGGGGCCTACGAGCAGTACTTC
-,-,TRBJ1-3,TRBV2,CASSGGSGNTIYF,TGTGCCAGCAGTGGGGGGTCTGGAAACACCATATATTTT
TRBD1,-,TRBJ1-5,TRBV2,CASSGSGQGGNQPQHF,TGTGCCAGCAGTGGGTCGGGACAGGGTGGCAATCAGCCCCAGCATTTT
TRBD1,few,TRBJ2-7,TRBV5-1,CASSLMVGQPYEQYF,TGCGCCAGCAGCTTGATGGTGGGACAGCCCTACGAGCAGTACTTC
TRBD2,-,TRBJ2-1,TRBV27,CASSFVVAGYNEQFF,TGTGCCAGCAGTTTTGTGGTAGCGGGGTACAATGAGCAGTTCTTC
-,-,TRBJ1-2,TRBV6-5,CASSRTGRYYGYTF,TGTGCCAGCAGTCGGACCGGCCGTTACTATGGCTACACCTTC
-,-,TRBJ1-5,TRBV6-5,CATSTAASNQPQHF,TGTGCCACCTCGACGGCGGCTAGCAATCAGCCCCAGCATTTT
-,-,TRBJ1-1,TRBV2,CASRQGTEAFF,TGTGCCAGCAGACAGGGAACTGAAGCTTTCTTT
-,-,TRBJ1-2,TRBV6-4,CASSDSPEGYGYTF,TGTGCCAGCAGTGACTCGCCGGAGGGATATGGCTACACCTTC
-,once,TRBJ2-7,TRBV30,CAWSKGVGAYEQYF,TGTGCCTGGAGTAAGGGGGTGGGGGCCTACGAGCAGTACTTC
-,-,TRBJ2-7,TRBV6-6,CASTPAAGTTHEQYF,TGTGCCAGCACCCCCGCGGCAGGGACAACCCACGAGCAGTACTTC
-,few,TRBJ2-2,TRBV5-1,CASSRDRRSTGELFF,TGCGCCAGCAGCCGGGACCGCCGTAGCACCGGGGAGCTGTTTTTT
-,once,TRBJ2-2,TRBV18,CASSGNDLAGELFF,TGTGCCAGCTCCGGTAATGATTTAGCCGGGGAGCTGTTTTTT
TRBD1,-,TRBJ1-2,TRBV7-9,CASSLIGQGRDFAYGYTF,TGTGCCAGCAGCTTAATCGGACAGGGACGGGATTTCGCCTATGGCTACACCTTC
-,-,TRBJ1-2,TRBV12-3/TRBV12-4,CASTNRANYGYTF,TGTGCCAGCACGAACAGGGCTAACTATGGCTACACCTTC
-,once,TRBJ2-2,TRBV6-4,CASSEWGTGELFF,TGTGCCAGCAGTGAATGGGGGACCGGGGAGCTGTTTTTT
-,-,TRBJ2-3,TRBV7-6,CASSARDSNTDTQYF,TGTGCCAGCAGCGCCCGGGACTCTAACACAGATACGCAGTATTTT
-,-,TRBJ1-1,TRBV6-5,CASRFRESTEAFF,TGTGCCAGCAGGTTCAGGGAGAGCACTGAAGCTTTCTTT
-,-,TRBJ1-2,TRBV12-3/TRBV12-4,CASTGRINYGYTF,TGTGCCAGCACCGGACGGATTAACTATGGCTACACCTTC
-,-,TRBJ1-5,TRBV28,CASSSSDQPQHF,TGTGCCAGCAGCTCGAGCGATCAGCCCCAGCATTTT
TRBD2,few,TRBJ2-3,TRBV7-6,CASSTSGGITSTDTQYF,TGTGCCAGCAGCACTAGCGGGGGGATTACTAGCACAGATACGCAGTATTTT
-,-,TRBJ1-1,TRBV4-3,CASSQEMRGTEAFF,TGCGCCAGCAGCCAAGAAATGAGGGGAACTGAAGCTTTCTTT
TRBD1,-,TRBJ1-2,TRBV2,CASTRTGDGYTF,TGTGCCAGCACTCGGACAGGGGACGGCTACACCTTC